The 23 T cell receptor beta chains listed next were all sequenced from one sample in a study of tumor-infiltrating lymphocytes in primary liver carcinoma. TCR beta cDNA was reverse-transcribed from approximately 0.45 ug of total RNA. The reaction used a constant-region primer and ProtoScript II reverse transcriptase. Three nested multiplex PCR rounds, a slightly modified ARM-PCR method, built the TCR beta libraries. The first two PCR rounds used TRBV1-TRBV30 primers with a Cbeta primer, roughly 10 cycles each. TCRdb reprocessed the multiplex PCR reads via MiXCR and lists one record per CDR3 protein. The table records around 25,000 distinct CDR3 sequences, around 78% of them present only once. Unsorted bulk tissue (about 18-32 mg) underwent RNA and DNA co-extraction. Material: liver tumor tissue from sampling region 3. Sample subset: tumor region T3, left-lateral pole. The source of these receptors is a middle-aged man with primary liver carcinoma and hepatitis B virus infection.

This sequence joins TRBV29-1 and TRBJ2-7; possible D gene TRBD1, 6 bases. This CDR3 contains 12 residues. The germline V gene encodes CDR1 SQVTM and CDR2 ANQGSEA. The chain's CDR3 is CRVVTGTYEQYF. In DNA, the CDR3 is TGCAGAGTCGTCACAGGGACGTATGAGCAGTACTTC.

This chain links TRBV12-5 with TRBJ2-3, with D unresolved. Trimming cost V 7 bases and J 7 bases, with 18 bases left between them. The germline gives CDR1 LGHNT, CDR2 FRNRAP. This CDR3 is built from 14 residues. CDR3 loop: CASADQVGVHTQYF. The CDR3 DNA reads TGTGCTAGTGCCGACCAAGTAGGAGTACATACGCAGTATTTT.

Details on this clonotype: Without the conserved terminal phenylalanine or tryptophan, this CDR3 likely stems from a read error. The DNA is left out, because the CDR3 cannot be placed on it with certainty; the CDR3 is given as TCRdb lists it. The rearrangement links TRBV11-2 to TRBJ2-5; TRBD2 is the table's D call, not checked against the DNA. The CDR3 has 16 amino acids, counting both end residues. Looked up from germline, CDR1 is SGHAT and CDR2 is FQNNGV. The CDR3 sequence: CASSQVPGGGKETQYL.

Concerning this clonotype: At one boundary the junction diverges from the germline segment, which might be a read error. The chain is built from TRBV25-1 and TRBJ1-4; 8 bases are a match to TRBD1. This CDR3 contains 14 residues. CDR1 MGHDK and CDR2 SYGVNS come from the germline V gene. The CDR3 DNA is TGCGCCAGCAGCCTGGCGGAACAGGGGGAGAAACTGTTTTTT. This sequence encodes CASSLAEQGEKLFF.

Notes on this clonotype: No conserved phenylalanine or tryptophan is present at the end of the CDR3, so a read error is the likely explanation. It is unclear where the CDR3 begins or ends on the DNA, so no DNA is shown, and the CDR3 is as TCRdb lists it. The chain recombines TRBV11-2 with TRBJ1-4. Germline CDR1 is SGHAT and CDR2 is FQNNGV. The CDR3 totals 15 residues, both ends included. CDR3 region: CASGLDGFANEKPFL.

As DNA, the CDR3 is TGTGCCAACGGCTCCGAGATCACCGGGGAGCTGTTTTTT. Its protein is CANGSEITGELFF. V and J are TRBV7-9 and TRBJ2-2; no clear D. The CDR3 has 13 residues. The germline V gene encodes CDR1 SEHNR and CDR2 FQNEAQ (reference sequence). V shed 10 bases and J shed 4 bases, with 13 bases lying between them.

The rearrangement links TRBV4-2 to TRBJ2-7, with TRBD2 matching 15 bases. CDR1 is LGHNA and CDR2 is YNFKEQ in the germline V gene. The CDR3 covers 18 residues. Unmatched junction bases numbered 16, after V lost 8 bases and J lost 5 bases. The CDR3 bases are TGTGCCAGCCGTGGAAAACCGGGACTAGCGGGAGGTCTACACGAGCAGTACTTC. As protein: CASRGKPGLAGGLHEQYF.

J is TRBJ2-7 and V is TRBV11-3; 12 nucleotides agree with TRBD1. This CDR3 is built from 15 residues. CDR1 is SGHNT and CDR2 is YENEEA in the germline V gene. The CDR3 coding sequence is TGTGTCAGTTGCCCCGGGACAGGGGGCAACTACGAGCAGTACTTC. Translation gives CVSCPGTGGNYEQYF.

In the case of this clonotype: The junction does not match germline at one end; this may be a read error. The gene calls are TRBV5-4 and TRBJ2-7; either TRBD1 or TRBD2 may fit D (5 bases each). CDR1 and CDR2 (germline): SGHNT, YYREEE (reference sequence). The CDR3 loop spans 16 amino acids. DNA of the CDR3: TGTACCAGCGGTGGTTTCGGGGCGGTAGCAACCTATGAGCAGTACTTC. Protein sequence: CTSGGFGAVATYEQYF.

In its sample, this clonotype was seen a few times. One end of the junction varies from germline; a read error may be responsible. The chain links TRBV6-5 to TRBJ2-1; 9 nucleotides align to TRBD2. The CDR3 runs 17 residues. Germline loops: CDR1 MNHEY, CDR2 SVGAGI. CDR3 sequence reads: CASSYSGSGSQVMSQFF. In nucleotides, the CDR3 is TGTGCCAGTAGTTACTCGGGTAGCGGGAGTCAAGTGATGTCCCAGTTCTTC.

J is TRBJ2-7 and V is TRBV28; no clear D. The germline V gene encodes CDR1 MDHEN and CDR2 SYDVKM. The V gene lost 5 bases and the J gene lost 1 base, with 15 bases spanning the gap. This CDR3 spans 15 amino acids. The CDR3 sequence: CASSRRRQDSYEQYV. Here the CDR3 DNA reads TGTGCCAGCAGTAGGAGACGGCAGGATTCCTACGAGCAGTACGTC.

This chain joins TRBV28 and TRBJ1-1; 8 bases agree with TRBD1. Germline CDR1 reads MDHEN; CDR2 reads SYDVKM. This CDR3 has 15 amino acids. The junction had 17 bases not matched to a gene; V was cut back by 6 bases and J by 11 bases. CDR3 coding DNA: TGTGCCAGCAGCGACCCCAGGGGGCTCAGCACTGTGGCTTTCTTT. Translating it yields CASSDPRGLSTVAFF.

This clonotype has a single count. CDR3 residues: CASSGGQGVVHDRYF. CDR3 nucleotides: TGTGCCAGCAGCGGGGGACAGGGTGTTGTGCACGATCGGTACTTC. The chain carries TRBV11-2 and TRBJ2-7; TRBD1 aligns across 9 bases. This CDR3 has 15 residues. J was trimmed by 12 bases and V by 5 bases; bases with no gene match: 17. Germline CDR1 reads SGHAT; CDR2 reads FQNNGV.

On this clonotype itself: Sequence at one end of the junction differs from germline and may be a read error. The J gene is TRBJ2-1, the V gene TRBV11-2; D is undetermined. CDR1 SGHAT and CDR2 FQNNGV come from the germline V gene. This CDR3 has 16 amino acids. The CDR3 here is CASSLELLVGMNEQFF. CDR3 in DNA: TGTGCTAGCAGCTTAGAACTCCTAGTGGGAATGAATGAGCAGTTCTTC.

V gene TRBV10-2 combines with J gene TRBJ2-7; D not certain. Germline V gene sequence: CDR1 WSHSY, CDR2 SAAADI. Trimming shortened V by 2 bases and J by 4 bases, and 12 bases separated the two germline ends. There are 14 residues in the CDR3. CDR3 sequence: CASSEPHQTYEQYF. The CDR3 DNA sequence: TGCGCCAGCAGTGAGCCTCACCAAACATACGAGCAGTACTTC.

A remark on this clonotype: The junction shows a germline mismatch at one end, possibly a read error. The chain links TRBV11-2 to TRBJ2-2; D could derive from TRBD1 or TRBD2 (5 bases each). Per the germline V gene, CDR1 is SGHAT and CDR2 is FQNNGV. The length of the CDR3 is 17 residues. The DNA of the CDR3 is TGTGCCAGCAGCTTATCATTACGAGGGGCGAACACCGGGGACCTGTTTTTT. Translating it yields CASSLSLRGANTGDLFF. Using reference TRBV11-2 and TRBJ2-2 for the parts outside the CDR3, the full variable domain is EAGVAQSPRYKIIEKRQSVAFWCNPISGHATLYWYQQILGQGPKLLIQFQNNGVVDDSQLPKDRFSAERLKGVDSTLKIQPAKLEDSAVYLCASSLSLRGANTGDLFFGEGSRLTVL.

A note on this clonotype: The junction departs from the called germline gene at one end, perhaps through a read error. The rearrangement uses TRBV12-3 or TRBV12-4 and TRBJ1-1; D gene unclear. The CDR3 is made up of 13 amino acids. CDR3 amino acids: CASSFFGSTEAFF. As DNA, the CDR3 is TGTGCAAGCAGTTTCTTTGGGTCCACTGAAGCTTTCTTT.

This clonotype was recorded many times. The rearrangement uses TRBV28 and TRBJ1-1, with 8 bases identical to TRBD1. The CDR3 has 11 amino acids. The germline V gene has CDR1 MDHEN and CDR2 SYDVKM. Unmatched junction bases numbered 3, after V lost 5 bases and J lost 10 bases. In nucleotides, the CDR3 is TGTGCCAGCAGTCAGGGGGCGAGAGCTTTCTTT. Translating gives CASSQGARAFF. The variable domain in full, completed from reference TRBV28 and TRBJ1-1, reads DVKVTQSSRYLVKRTGEKVFLECVQDMDHENMFWYRQDPGLGLRLIYFSYDVKMKEKGDIPEGYSVSREKKERFSLILESASTNQTSMYLCASSQGARAFFGQGTRLTVV.

This clonotype was observed many times. CDR3 loop: CATSDPTRPEQFF. CDR3 in DNA: TGTGCCACCAGTGACCCTACTAGGCCCGAGCAGTTCTTC. The rearrangement joins TRBV24-1 to TRBJ2-1; tentative D call: TRBD2 (5 bases). CDR3 length: 13 amino acids. The germline gives CDR1 KGHDR, CDR2 SFDVKD. V was shortened by 4 bases and J by 10 bases, with 13 bases between the two germline ends.

Note on this clonotype: Germline and junction disagree at one end, which may indicate a read error. This chain joins TRBV12-3 or TRBV12-4 and TRBJ2-5; D might be TRBD2 (6 bases). The CDR3 is 15 amino acids. The CDR3 DNA is TGTACCAGCAGCACCTACCCCGGGAGCGAAGAGACCCAGTATTTC. Protein sequence: CTSSTYPGSEETQYF.

Comments on this clonotype: This could be a read error, since a much larger clone is one nucleotide away. The V call is TRBV29-1, the J call TRBJ2-3, with TRBD2 identical over 9 bases. Germline V lookup: CDR1 SQVTM, CDR2 ANQGSEA. This CDR3 region has 14 residues. The CDR3: CSVAPSGDTDTLYF. The CDR3 DNA is TGCAGCGTCGCTCCTAGCGGGGACACAGATACGCTGTATTTT.

Points on this clonotype: Lacking the conserved final phenylalanine or tryptophan, this CDR3 likely reflects a read error. V and J are TRBV4-1 and TRBJ1-6; 9 nucleotides match TRBD1. The CDR3 is 16 amino acids. The germline gives CDR1 MGHRA, CDR2 YSYEKL. V lost 3 bases, J lost 15 bases, and 15 bases stayed unmatched. The CDR3, as DNA: TGCGCCAGCAGCCACCACCTACAGGGGGCGGATTCATACCTCCACCTT. Residues: CASSHHLQGADSYLHL.

Comment on this clonotype: At one of its ends the junction is not consistent with the germline gene, which may arise from a read error. This CDR3 is CASSQEKGVTDARYF. Here the CDR3 DNA reads TGTGCTAGCAGCCAAGAGAAGGGAGTGACAGATGCGCGGTATTTT. V usage is TRBV4-2 and J usage is TRBJ2-3; D is possibly TRBD1 or TRBD2 (5 bases each). Germline lookup yields CDR1 LGHNA and CDR2 YNFKEQ. The CDR3 sequence is 15 residues long.